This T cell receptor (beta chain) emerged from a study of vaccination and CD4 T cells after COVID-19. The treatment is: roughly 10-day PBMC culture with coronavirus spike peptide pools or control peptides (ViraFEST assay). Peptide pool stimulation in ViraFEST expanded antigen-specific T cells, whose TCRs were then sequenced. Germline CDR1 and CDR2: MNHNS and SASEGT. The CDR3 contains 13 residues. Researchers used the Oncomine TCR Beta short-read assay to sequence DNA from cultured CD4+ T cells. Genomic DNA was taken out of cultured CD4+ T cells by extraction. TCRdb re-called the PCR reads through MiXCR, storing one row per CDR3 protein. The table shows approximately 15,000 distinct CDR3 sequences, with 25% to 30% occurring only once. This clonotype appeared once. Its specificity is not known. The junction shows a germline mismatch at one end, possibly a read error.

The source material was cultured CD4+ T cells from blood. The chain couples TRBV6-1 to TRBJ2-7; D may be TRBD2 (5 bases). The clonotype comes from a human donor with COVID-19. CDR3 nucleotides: TGTGCCACCAGTCGAGGGTCAACCTACGAGCAGTACTTC. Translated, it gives CATSRGSTYEQYF.